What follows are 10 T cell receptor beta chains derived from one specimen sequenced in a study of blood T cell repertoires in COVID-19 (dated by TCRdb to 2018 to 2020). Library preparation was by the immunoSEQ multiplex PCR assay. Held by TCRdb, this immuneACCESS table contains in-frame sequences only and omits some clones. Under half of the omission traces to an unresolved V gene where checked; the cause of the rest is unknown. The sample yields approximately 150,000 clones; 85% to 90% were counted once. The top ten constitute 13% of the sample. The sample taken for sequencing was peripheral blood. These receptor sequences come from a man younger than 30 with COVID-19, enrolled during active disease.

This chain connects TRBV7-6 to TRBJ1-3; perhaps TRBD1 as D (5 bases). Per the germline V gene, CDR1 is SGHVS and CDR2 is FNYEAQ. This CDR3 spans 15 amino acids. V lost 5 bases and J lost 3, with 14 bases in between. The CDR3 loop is CASSAGTNRGNTIYF. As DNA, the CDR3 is TGTGCCAGCAGCGCGGGGACGAACCGTGGAAACACCATATATTTT. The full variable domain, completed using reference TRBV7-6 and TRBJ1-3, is GAGVSQSPRYKVTKRGQDVALRCDPISGHVSLYWYRQALGQGPEFLTYFNYEAQQDKSGLPNDRFSAERPEGSISTLTIQRTEQRDSAMYRCASSAGTNRGNTIYFGEGSWLTVV.

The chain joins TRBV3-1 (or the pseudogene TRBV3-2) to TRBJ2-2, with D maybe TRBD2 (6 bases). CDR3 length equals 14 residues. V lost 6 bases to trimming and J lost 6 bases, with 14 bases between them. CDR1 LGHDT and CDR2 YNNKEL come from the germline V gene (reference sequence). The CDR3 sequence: CASRGQGGSGELFF. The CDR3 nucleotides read TGTGCCAGCAGGGGGCAGGGAGGCTCCGGGGAGCTGTTTTTT.

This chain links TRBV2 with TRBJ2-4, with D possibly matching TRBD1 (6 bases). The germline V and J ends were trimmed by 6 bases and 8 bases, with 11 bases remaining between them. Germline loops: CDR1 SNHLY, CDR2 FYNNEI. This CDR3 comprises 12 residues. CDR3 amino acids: CASRGARDIQYF. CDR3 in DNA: TGTGCCAGCAGGGGGGCGCGGGACATTCAGTACTTC.

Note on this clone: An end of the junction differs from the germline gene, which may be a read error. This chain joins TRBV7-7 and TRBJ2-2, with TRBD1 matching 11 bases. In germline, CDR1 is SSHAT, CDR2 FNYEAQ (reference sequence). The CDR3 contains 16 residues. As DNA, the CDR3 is TGTGCTAGCAGCTTAGGTGGACAGGGGGCGACCGGGGAGCTGTTTTTT. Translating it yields CASSLGGQGATGELFF.

The CDR3 DNA reads as TGTGCCAGCCGAAGATCCCGAGCATCGTACTTC. Amino acids: CASRRSRASYF. This chain uses TRBV28 with TRBJ2-7; no reliable D call. CDR1 is MDHEN and CDR2 is SYDVKM in the germline V gene. The V end was cut by 8 bases, the J end by 12 bases, with 17 bases between. This CDR3 region has 11 residues.

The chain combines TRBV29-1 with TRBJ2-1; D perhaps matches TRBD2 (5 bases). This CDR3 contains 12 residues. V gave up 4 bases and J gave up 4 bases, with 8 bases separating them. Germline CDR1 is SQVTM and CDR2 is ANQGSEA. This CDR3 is CSVVSGYNEQFF. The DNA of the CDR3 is TGCAGCGTTGTGTCGGGGTACAATGAGCAGTTCTTC.

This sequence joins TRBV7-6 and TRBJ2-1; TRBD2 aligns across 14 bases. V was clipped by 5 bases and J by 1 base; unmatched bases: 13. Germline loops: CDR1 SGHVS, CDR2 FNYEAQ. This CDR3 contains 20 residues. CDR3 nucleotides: TGTGCCAGCAGCGGGGAACCCGGGACTAGCGGGAGTACGTCCTACAATGAGCAGTTCTTC. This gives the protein CASSGEPGTSGSTSYNEQFF.

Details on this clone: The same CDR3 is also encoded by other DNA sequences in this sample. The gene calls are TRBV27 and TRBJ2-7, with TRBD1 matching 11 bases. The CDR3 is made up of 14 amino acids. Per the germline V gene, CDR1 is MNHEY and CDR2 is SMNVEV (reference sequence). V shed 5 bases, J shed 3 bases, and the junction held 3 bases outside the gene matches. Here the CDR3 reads CASSPGTGGYEQYF. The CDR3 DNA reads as TGTGCCAGCAGTCCTGGGACAGGGGGCTACGAGCAGTACTTC.

The CDR3 coding sequence is TGTGCCAGCAGCAGGGTTGTTTCTGGAAACACCATATATTTT. As protein: CASSRVVSGNTIYF. The chain joins TRBV6-6 to TRBJ1-3; D is perhaps TRBD1 (5 bases). There are 14 residues in the CDR3. V was cut by 6 bases and J by 1 base, with 10 bases left in between. The germline gives CDR1 MNHNY, CDR2 SVGAGI (reference sequence).

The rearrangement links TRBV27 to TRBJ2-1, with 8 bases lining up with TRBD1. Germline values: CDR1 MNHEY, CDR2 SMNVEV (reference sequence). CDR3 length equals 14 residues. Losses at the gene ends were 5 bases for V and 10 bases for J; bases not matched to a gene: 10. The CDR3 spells CASSGDRGDGEQFF. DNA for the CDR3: TGTGCCAGCAGTGGCGACAGGGGTGACGGGGAGCAGTTCTTC.